The 16 T cell receptor beta chains reported below all come from one sample, sequenced in a study of cytomegalovirus exposure and HLA in healthy donors. The study ran its PCR with 60 Vbeta and 13 Jbeta primers. Sequencing used immunoSEQ multiplex PCR; TCRdb keeps in-frame clones, though not all of them. The sample has over 150,000 clones; less than 85% are singletons. The sequenced material came from PBMCs. The receptors here all came from a man between 40 and 49 years old in good health and CMV-seronegative.

In this sample, this clone turned up a few times. The V call is TRBV2, the J call TRBJ2-2, with D perhaps matching TRBD2 (6 bases). V shed 8 bases and J shed 0 bases, with 10 bases lying between them. Germline lookup yields CDR1 SNHLY and CDR2 FYNNEI. The length of the CDR3 is 14 residues. CDR3 in amino acids: CASHPGANTGELFF. The CDR3 DNA reads TGTGCCAGCCACCCGGGGGCGAACACCGGGGAGCTGTTTTTT. Supplemented by reference TRBV2 and TRBJ2-2, the full variable domain reads EPEVTQTPSHQVTQMGQEVILRCVPISNHLYFYWYRQILGQKVEFLVSFYNNEISEKSEIFDDQFSVERPDGSNFTLKIRSTKLEDSAMYFCASHPGANTGELFFGEGSRLTVL.

This rearrangement joins TRBV9 to TRBJ1-6, with 9 bases lining up with TRBD1. Germline CDR1 reads SGDLS; CDR2 reads YYNGEE. Trimming at V came to 1 base and at J to 6 bases, leaving 5 bases not matched to a gene. This CDR3 region has 16 residues. For the CDR3, the DNA is TGTGCCAGCAGCGTAACAGGGACAGGGCTTAATTCACCCCTCCACTTT. Translating it yields CASSVTGTGLNSPLHF.

The chain joins TRBV10-3 to TRBJ2-2, with 10 bases that match TRBD1. V dropped 2 bases and J dropped 4; count of bases not matched to a gene: 4. The length of the CDR3 is 16 residues. Germline V CDR1 and CDR2: ENHRY, SYGVKD. In DNA form, the CDR3 reads TGTGCCATCAGTGAGGACCGGGACAGGGGCACCGGGGAGCTGTTTTTT. Its protein is CAISEDRDRGTGELFF.

The chain carries TRBV2 and TRBJ1-4; 10 nucleotides agree with TRBD1. This CDR3 has 15 residues. Unmatched junction bases numbered 4, after V lost 6 bases and J lost 3 bases. Per germline, CDR1 SNHLY and CDR2 FYNNEI. As DNA, the CDR3 is TGTGCCAGCAGGCGACAGGGGGCACCTAATGAAAAACTGTTTTTT. Amino acid sequence: CASRRQGAPNEKLFF.

The V and J genes are TRBV7-9 and TRBJ1-1; the D gene is possibly TRBD1 (5 bases). V was shortened by 9 bases and J by 0 bases, with 14 bases between the two germline ends. The CDR3 totals 14 residues. Germline-derived CDR1 and CDR2 are SEHNR and FQNEAQ (reference sequence). DNA of the CDR3: TGTGCCAGTCGATCACAGGTCATGAACACTGAAGCTTTCTTT. It translates to CASRSQVMNTEAFF.

This rearrangement joins TRBV5-1 to TRBJ2-5; 7 bases align to TRBD2. The CDR3 contains 15 residues. The J segment lost 1 base and the V segment lost 0 bases, leaving 3 bases of the junction unmatched. The germline V gene has CDR1 SGHRS and CDR2 YFSETQ. The CDR3 DNA reads as TGCGCCAGCAGCTTGGAGGCGGGGGTCCAAGAGACCCAGTACTTC. This translates into CASSLEAGVQETQYF.

This clone was recorded once. The rearrangement joins TRBV5-5 to TRBJ1-1; unclear D gene. Trimming removed 2 bases at V and 5 bases at J, with 13 bases between. The length of the CDR3 is 14 residues. Germline V gene data show CDR1 as SGHKS and CDR2 as YYEKEE (reference sequence). The CDR3 loop is CASSLWSGDTEAFF. The CDR3, as DNA: TGTGCCAGCAGCTTATGGTCCGGGGATACTGAAGCTTTCTTT. The full variable domain, completed using reference TRBV5-5 and TRBJ1-1, is DAGVTQSPTHLIKTRGQQVTLRCSPISGHKSVSWYQQVLGQGPQFIFQYYEKEERGRGNFPDRFSARQFPNYSSELNVNALLLGDSALYLCASSLWSGDTEAFFGQGTRLTVV.

The CDR3 nucleotides read TGTGCCAGCAGCGGGGGCACAGATACGCAGTATTTT. It yields the protein CASSGGTDTQYF. This rearrangement joins TRBV6-4 to TRBJ2-3; weak D call: TRBD2 (5 bases). Trimming left V 6 bases short and J 1 base short, with 5 bases between. This CDR3 is built from 12 residues. Germline CDR1 and CDR2: MRHNA and SNTAGT.

About this clone itself: The same CDR3 is also encoded by other DNA sequences in this sample. The chain joins TRBV5-1 to TRBJ2-2; TRBD1 agrees at 9 bases. Germline CDR1 reads SGHRS; CDR2 reads YFSETQ. The CDR3 runs to 14 residues. With V trimmed by 3 bases and J by 6 bases, 3 bases remained unmatched. CDR3 protein: CASSSTGGSGELFF. The CDR3 nucleotides are TGCGCCAGCAGCTCAACAGGGGGCTCCGGGGAGCTGTTTTTT.

V gene TRBV2 combines with J gene TRBJ1-2, with TRBD1 matching over 7 bases. V was clipped by 7 bases and J by 4 bases; unmatched bases: 6. The V gene's germline CDR1 is SNHLY and CDR2 FYNNEI. This CDR3 contains 13 residues. In DNA, the CDR3 is TGTGCCAGCAAAAAAGGGGGCGGCTATGGCTACACCTTC. Protein: CASKKGGGYGYTF.

This chain connects TRBV5-1 to TRBJ2-7; 8 bases are shared with TRBD1. Trimming at V came to 2 bases and at J to 2 bases, leaving 3 bases not matched to a gene. CDR3 length equals 14 residues. Germline loops: CDR1 SGHRS, CDR2 YFSETQ. CDR3 nucleotides: TGCGCCAGCAGCTTTTCGGGACAGGCCTACGAGCAGTACTTC. As protein: CASSFSGQAYEQYF.

The chain recombines TRBV6-1 with TRBJ2-5; 7 positions agree with TRBD1. V lost 6 bases, J lost 1 base, and 8 bases stayed unmatched. Per the germline V gene, CDR1 is MNHNS and CDR2 is SASEGT. CDR3 length: 15 residues. CDR3 bases: TGTGCCAGCAGGGAAAGACAGGGTAGCCAAGAGACCCAGTACTTC. Protein: CASRERQGSQETQYF.

The chain combines TRBV2 with TRBJ2-5; D may be TRBD2 (7 bases). V shed 10 bases and J shed 11 bases, with 20 bases lying between them. The CDR3 consists of 12 residues. The V gene's germline CDR1 is SNHLY and CDR2 FYNNEI. Here the CDR3 DNA reads TGTGCCAACACCGGAGGGGGGGGAGAGCAGTACTTC. This codes for CANTGGGGEQYF.

The V call is TRBV5-1, the J call TRBJ2-3; D not resolved. V lost 0 bases and J lost 2, with 7 bases in between. Germline V gene lookup returns CDR1 SGHRS and CDR2 YFSETQ. The CDR3 sequence is 14 residues long. Here the CDR3 DNA reads TGCGCCAGCAGCTTGGGACACCACACAGATACGCAGTATTTT. Its translation: CASSLGHHTDTQYF.

The rearrangement links TRBV4-3 to TRBJ2-3; 10 nucleotides line up with TRBD2. The CDR3 has 17 residues. Germline values: CDR1 LGHNA, CDR2 YSLEER. Germline trimming cut 4 bases from V and 3 bases from J; bases unmatched to any gene: 10. CDR3 DNA: TGCGCCAGCAGCCCCACCCAAGCGGGGGGGAGAACAGATACGCAGTATTTT. Translation gives CASSPTQAGGRTDTQYF.

V is TRBV7-8 and J is TRBJ1-1; no definite D call. V was pared by 1 base and J by 3 bases, with 18 bases between. The CDR3 is made up of 17 amino acids. Germline CDR1 is SGHVS and CDR2 is FQNEAQ. The DNA for the CDR3 is TGTGCCAGCAGCTTAGTGGTCCTTCCTCTCCCGGACACTGAAGCTTTCTTT. Protein sequence: CASSLVVLPLPDTEAFF.